This T cell receptor (beta chain) emerged from a study of blood T cell repertoires in COVID-19. Across the study: Acute and convalescent COVID-19 samples came from the United States, Italy and Spain. PBMCs, B-cell-depleted T cells, or T cells were the source of the cDNA or gDNA that made up the material.

Under the authors' procedure: It was from reference gene primer amplification that nucleated cell counts were estimated. The protocol was immunoSEQ multiplex PCR, while the TCRdb copy is restricted to in-frame clones and leaves out a portion. The DNA was the basis for D and trimming; V, J and clone size are from that table. The sample consists of roughly 270,000 clones, approximately 85% of them appearing once. V shed 0 bases and J 4 bases; nucleotides not matched to a gene: 8. The CDR3 extends over 17 amino acids. Germline CDR1 and CDR2: SGHAT and FQNNGV. The receptor was isolated from a man in his fifties with active or convalescent COVID-19. The V and J genes are TRBV11-2 and TRBJ2-1, with 8 bases matching TRBD2. The sample consisted of peripheral blood. DNA of the CDR3: TGTGCCAGCAGCTTAGATCGCTGGCGGGGGGAATACAATGAGCAGTTCTTC. Translated: CASSLDRWRGEYNEQFF.